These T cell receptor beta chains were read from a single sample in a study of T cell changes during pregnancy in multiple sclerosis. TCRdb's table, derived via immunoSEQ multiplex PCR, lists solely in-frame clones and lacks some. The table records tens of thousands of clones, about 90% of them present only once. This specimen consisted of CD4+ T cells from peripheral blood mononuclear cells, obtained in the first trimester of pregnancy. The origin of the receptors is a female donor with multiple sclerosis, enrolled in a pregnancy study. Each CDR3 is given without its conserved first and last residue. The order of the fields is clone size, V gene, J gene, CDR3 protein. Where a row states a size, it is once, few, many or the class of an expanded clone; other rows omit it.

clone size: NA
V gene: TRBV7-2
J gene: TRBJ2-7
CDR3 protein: ASSLVASVYEQY

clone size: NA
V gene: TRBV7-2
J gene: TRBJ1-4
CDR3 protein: ASSPLGGEKLF

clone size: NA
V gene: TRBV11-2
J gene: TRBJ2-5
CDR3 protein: ASSPGASGGQGQY

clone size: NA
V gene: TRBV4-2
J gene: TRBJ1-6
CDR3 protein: ASSPPGYNSPLH

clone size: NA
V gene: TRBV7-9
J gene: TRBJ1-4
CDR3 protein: ASSPLGRGSEKLF

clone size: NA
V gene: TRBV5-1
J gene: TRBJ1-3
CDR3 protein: ASSQGQYSGNTIY

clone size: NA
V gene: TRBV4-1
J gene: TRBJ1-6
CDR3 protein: ASSSTGGNSPLH

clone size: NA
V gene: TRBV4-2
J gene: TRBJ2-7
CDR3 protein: ASSHATGSYEQY

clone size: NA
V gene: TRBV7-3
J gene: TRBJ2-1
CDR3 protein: ASSLVGNREQF

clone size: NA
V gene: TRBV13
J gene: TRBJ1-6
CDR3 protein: ASSALGGSPLH

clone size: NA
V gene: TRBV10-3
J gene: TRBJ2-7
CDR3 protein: AINDGRGLSYEQY

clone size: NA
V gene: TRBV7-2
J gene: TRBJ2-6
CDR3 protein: ASSFSPRSGANVLT

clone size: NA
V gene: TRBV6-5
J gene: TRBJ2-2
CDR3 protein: ASSYGQTYTGELF

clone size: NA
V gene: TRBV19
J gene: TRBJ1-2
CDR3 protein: ASSTLGGETGNT

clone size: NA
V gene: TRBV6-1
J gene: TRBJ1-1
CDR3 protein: ASRTGGKPEAF

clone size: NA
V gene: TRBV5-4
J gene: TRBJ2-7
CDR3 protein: ASSQPGRGGREQY

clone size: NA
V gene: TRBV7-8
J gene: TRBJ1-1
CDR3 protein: ASRRVDRENTEAF

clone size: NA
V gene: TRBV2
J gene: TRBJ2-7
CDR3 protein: ASSEQGASIYEQY

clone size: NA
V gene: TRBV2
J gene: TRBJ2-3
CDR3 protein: AGNRDRGTDTQY

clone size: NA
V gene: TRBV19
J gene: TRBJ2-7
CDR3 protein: ASSISFGQVYEQY

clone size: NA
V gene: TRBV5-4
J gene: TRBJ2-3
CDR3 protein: ASSFRLAGSTDTQY

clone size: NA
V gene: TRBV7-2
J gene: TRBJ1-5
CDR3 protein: ASSLDSGQTYSNQPQH

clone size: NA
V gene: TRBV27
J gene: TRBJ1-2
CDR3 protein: ASSISGTPFYGYT

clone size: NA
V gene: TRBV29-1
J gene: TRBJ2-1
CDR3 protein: SVEGGAGEYNEQF

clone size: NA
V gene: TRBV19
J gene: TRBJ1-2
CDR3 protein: ASTRVGYGYT

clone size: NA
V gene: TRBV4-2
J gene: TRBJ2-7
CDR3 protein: ASSQASGGYEQY

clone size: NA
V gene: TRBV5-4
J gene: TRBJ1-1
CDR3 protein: ASSLVPSGNTEAF

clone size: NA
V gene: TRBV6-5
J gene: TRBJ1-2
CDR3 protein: ASSYGGGTTNYGYT

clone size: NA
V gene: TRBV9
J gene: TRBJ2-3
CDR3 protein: ASSVRGPVDTQY

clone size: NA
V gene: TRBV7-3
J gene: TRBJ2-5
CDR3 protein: ASSDSRAETQY

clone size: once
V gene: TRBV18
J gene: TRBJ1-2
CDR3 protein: ASSPLQLGRSILLANYGYT

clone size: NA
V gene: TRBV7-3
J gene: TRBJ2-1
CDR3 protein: ASSLMSSGGNEQF

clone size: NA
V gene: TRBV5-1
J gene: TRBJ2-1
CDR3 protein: ASSLAVGLPAGNEQF

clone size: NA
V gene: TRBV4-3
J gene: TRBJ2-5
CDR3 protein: ASSQDLGNREETQY

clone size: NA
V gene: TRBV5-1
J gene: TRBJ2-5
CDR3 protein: ASSLASGGRETQY

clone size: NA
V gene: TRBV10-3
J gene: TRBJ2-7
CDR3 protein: AIRTSGGSVEQY

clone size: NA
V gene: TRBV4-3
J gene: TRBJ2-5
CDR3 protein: ASSQVGSETQY

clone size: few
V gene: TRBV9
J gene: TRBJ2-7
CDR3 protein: ASSVGQVSYEQY

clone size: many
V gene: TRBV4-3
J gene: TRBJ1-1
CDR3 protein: ASSPQVNTEAF

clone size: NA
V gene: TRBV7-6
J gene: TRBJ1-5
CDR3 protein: ASSLRESQPQH

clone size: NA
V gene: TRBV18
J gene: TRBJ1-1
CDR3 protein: ASSPGQGRMNTEAF

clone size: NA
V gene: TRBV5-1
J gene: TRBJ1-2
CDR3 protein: ASSGTGTGYGYT

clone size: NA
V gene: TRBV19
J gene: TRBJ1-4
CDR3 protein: APLGGAGTGYSDEKLF

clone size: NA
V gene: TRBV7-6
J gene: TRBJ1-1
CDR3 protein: ASGRQGASHTEAF

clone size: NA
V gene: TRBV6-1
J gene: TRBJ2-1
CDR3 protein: ASSPNSWYEQF

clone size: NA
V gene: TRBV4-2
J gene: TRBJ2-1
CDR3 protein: ASSQDSRTSGGNEQF

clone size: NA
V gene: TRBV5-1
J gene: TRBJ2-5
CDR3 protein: ASFPRTSGGAGETQY

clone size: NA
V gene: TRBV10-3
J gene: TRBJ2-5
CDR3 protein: ANKGGGEETQY

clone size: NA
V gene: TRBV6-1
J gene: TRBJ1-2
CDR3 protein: ASREPGRGYT

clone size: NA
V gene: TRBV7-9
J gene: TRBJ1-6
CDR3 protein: ASSLTDRLH

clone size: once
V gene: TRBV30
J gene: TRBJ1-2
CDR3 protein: AWSTDRGIGGYT

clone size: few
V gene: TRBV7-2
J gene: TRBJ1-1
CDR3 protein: ASSLVAGTEAF